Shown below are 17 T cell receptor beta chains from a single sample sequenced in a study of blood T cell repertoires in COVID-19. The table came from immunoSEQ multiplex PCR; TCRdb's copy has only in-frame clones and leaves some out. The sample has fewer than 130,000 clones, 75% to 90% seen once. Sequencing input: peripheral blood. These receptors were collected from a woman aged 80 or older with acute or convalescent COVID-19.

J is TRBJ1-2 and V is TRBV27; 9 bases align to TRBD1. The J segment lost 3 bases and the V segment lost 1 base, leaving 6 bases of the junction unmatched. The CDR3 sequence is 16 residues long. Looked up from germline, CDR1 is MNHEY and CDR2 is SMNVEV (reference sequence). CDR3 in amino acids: CASSLWGQGNDYGYTF. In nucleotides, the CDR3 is TGTGCCAGCAGTTTATGGGGACAGGGAAATGACTATGGCTACACCTTC.

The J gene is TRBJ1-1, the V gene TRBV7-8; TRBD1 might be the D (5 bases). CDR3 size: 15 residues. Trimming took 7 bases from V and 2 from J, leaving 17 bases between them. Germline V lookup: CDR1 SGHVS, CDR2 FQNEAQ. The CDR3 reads CASKGGRGVNTEAFF. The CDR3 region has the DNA TGTGCCAGCAAGGGAGGGAGAGGGGTAAACACTGAAGCTTTCTTT.

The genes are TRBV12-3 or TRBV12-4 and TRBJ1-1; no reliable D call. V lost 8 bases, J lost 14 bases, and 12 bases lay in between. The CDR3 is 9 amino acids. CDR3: CASDRRGFF. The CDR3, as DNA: TGTGCCAGCGATCGGCGCGGGTTCTTT.

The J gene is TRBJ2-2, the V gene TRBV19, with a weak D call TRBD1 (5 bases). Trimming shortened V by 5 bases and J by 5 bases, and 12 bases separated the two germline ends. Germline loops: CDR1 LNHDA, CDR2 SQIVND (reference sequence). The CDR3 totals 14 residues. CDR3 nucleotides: TGTGCCAGTAGTGCAGGGCTGGGGACCGGGGAGCTGTTTTTT. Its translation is CASSAGLGTGELFF.

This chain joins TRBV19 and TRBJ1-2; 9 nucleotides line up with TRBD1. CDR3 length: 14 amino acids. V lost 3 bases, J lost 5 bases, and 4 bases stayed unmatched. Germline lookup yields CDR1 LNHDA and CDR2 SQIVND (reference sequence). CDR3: CASSMGQGLYGYTF. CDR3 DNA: TGTGCCAGTAGTATGGGACAGGGCCTGTATGGCTACACCTTC. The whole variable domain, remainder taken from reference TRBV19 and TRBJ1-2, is DGGITQSPKYLFRKEGQNVTLSCEQNLNHDAMYWYRQDPGQGLRLIYYSQIVNDFQKGDIAEGYSVSREKKESFPLTVTSAQKNPTAFYLCASSMGQGLYGYTFGSGTRLTVV.

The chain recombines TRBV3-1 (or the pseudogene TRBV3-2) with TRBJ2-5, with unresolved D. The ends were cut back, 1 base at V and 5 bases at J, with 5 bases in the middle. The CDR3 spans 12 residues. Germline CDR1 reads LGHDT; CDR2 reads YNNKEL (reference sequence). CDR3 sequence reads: CASSQVLETQYF. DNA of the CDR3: TGTGCCAGCAGCCAAGTATTGGAGACCCAGTACTTC.

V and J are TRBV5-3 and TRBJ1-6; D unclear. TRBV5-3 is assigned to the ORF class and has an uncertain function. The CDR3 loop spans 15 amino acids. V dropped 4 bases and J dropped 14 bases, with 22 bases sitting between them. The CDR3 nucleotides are TGTGCCAGAAGCACTCGGACGTGGCCGGGAAAGGCCCTCCACTTT. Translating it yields CARSTRTWPGKALHF.

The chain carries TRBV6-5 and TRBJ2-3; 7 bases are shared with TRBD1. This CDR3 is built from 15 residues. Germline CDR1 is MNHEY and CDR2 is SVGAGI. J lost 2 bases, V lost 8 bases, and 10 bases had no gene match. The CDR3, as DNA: TGTGCCAGCCCCGGCTTCAGGGGGAACACAGATACGCAGTATTTT. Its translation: CASPGFRGNTDTQYF.

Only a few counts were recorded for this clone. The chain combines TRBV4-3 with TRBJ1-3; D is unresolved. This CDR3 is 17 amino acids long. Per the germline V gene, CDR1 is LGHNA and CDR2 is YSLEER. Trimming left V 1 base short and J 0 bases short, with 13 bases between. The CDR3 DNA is TGCGCCAGCAGCCAAGGGGCTGGGAGGTACTCTGGAAACACCATATATTTT. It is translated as CASSQGAGRYSGNTIYF.

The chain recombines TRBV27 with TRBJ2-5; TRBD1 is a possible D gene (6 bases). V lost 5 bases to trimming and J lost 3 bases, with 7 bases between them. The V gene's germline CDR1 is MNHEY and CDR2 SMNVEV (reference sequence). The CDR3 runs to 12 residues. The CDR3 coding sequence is TGTGCCAGCAGTCAGGGGAAAGAGACCCAGTACTTC. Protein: CASSQGKETQYF.

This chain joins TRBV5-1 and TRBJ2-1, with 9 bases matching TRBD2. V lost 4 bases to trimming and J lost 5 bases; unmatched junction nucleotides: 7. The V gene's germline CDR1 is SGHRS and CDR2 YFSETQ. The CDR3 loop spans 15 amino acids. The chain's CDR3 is CASSHARGGDNEQFF. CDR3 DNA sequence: TGCGCCAGCAGCCACGCTCGCGGGGGGGACAATGAGCAGTTCTTC.

CDR3 residues: CAWSLAGGETQYF. CDR3 DNA sequence: TGTGCCTGGAGTCTAGCGGGGGGTGAGACCCAGTACTTC. This chain connects TRBV30 to TRBJ2-5, with 11 bases matching TRBD2. V was pared by 2 bases and J by 5 bases, with 1 base of the junction left unmatched. This CDR3 is 13 amino acids long. CDR1 is GTSNPN and CDR2 is SVGIG in the germline V gene (reference sequence). The variable domain in full, with the rest retrieved from reference TRBV30 and TRBJ2-5, is SQTIHQWPATLVQPVGSPLSLECTVEGTSNPNLYWYRQAAGRGLQLLFYSVGIGQISSEVPQNLSASRPQDRQFILSSKKLLLSDSGFYLCAWSLAGGETQYFGPGTRLLVL.

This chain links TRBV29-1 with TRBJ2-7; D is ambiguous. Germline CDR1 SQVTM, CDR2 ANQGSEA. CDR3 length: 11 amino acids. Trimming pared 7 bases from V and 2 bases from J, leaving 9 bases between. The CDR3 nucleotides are TGCAGCGGGTTATCAGCCTACGAGCAGTACTTC. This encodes CSGLSAYEQYF.

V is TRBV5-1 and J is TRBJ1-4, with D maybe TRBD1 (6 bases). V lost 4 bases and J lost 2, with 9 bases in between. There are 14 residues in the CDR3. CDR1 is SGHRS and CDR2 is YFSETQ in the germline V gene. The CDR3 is CASSLDSTNEKLFF. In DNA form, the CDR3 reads TGCGCCAGCAGCCTGGACAGCACTAATGAAAAACTGTTTTTT. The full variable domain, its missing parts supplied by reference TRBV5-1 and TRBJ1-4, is KAGVTQTPRYLIKTRGQQVTLSCSPISGHRSVSWYQQTPGQGLQFLFEYFSETQRNKGNFPGRFSGRQFSNSRSEMNVSTLELGDSALYLCASSLDSTNEKLFFGSGTQLSVL.

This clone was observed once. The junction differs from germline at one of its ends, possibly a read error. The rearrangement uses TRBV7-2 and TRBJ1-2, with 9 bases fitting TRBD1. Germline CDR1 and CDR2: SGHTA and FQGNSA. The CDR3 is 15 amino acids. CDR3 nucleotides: TGTGCCAGCAGCATAGCTCCGGGACAGGGTTATGGCTACACCTTC. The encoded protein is CASSIAPGQGYGYTF. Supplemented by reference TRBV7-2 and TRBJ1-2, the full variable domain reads GAGVSQSPSNKVTEKGKDVELRCDPISGHTALYWYRQSLGQGLEFLIYFQGNSAPDKSGLPSDRFSAERTGGSVSTLTIQRTQQEDSAVYLCASSIAPGQGYGYTFGSGTRLTVV.

The CDR3 spells CASSLESSGSYNEQFF. The CDR3 nucleotides read TGTGCCAGCAGCTTAGAGTCAAGCGGGTCCTACAATGAGCAGTTCTTC. The chain couples TRBV11-3 to TRBJ2-1, with D possibly matching TRBD2 (6 bases). V gave up 0 bases and J gave up 1 base, with 10 bases separating them. This CDR3 spans 16 amino acids. Germline V CDR1 and CDR2: SGHNT, YENEEA.

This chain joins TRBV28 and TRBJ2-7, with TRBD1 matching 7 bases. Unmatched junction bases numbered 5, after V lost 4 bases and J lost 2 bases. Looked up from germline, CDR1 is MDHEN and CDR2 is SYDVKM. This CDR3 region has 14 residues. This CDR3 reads CASSYTGTAYEQYF. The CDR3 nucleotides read TGTGCCAGCAGTTACACCGGGACAGCCTACGAGCAGTACTTC.